The present T cell receptor beta chain was sequenced within a study of neurological immune-mediated disorders. The unsorted libraries were produced from 2 million PBMCs held at -80 C. Trimming shortened V by 2 bases and J by 6 bases, and 11 bases separated the two germline ends. Germline CDR1 is SGHRS and CDR2 is YFSETQ. The CDR3 totals 14 residues. This clonotype has a count of ten or more. The cDNA was synthesized by means of template-switch 5'RACE, which was carried out with 10-nucleotide random UMIs. TCRdb itself ran the 5' RACE reads through MiXCR, one entry per CDR3 protein. The top ten clones hold 2.5% to 3% of a sample with fewer than 65,000 distinct CDR3 sequences, roughly 4.4% of them seen once.

This receptor was taken from a man in his fifties or sixties with multiple sclerosis. Source material: PBMCs. The chain uses TRBV5-1 and TRBJ2-2; D may be TRBD1 (6 bases). This CDR3 reads CASSFVQGPGELFF. The CDR3 region has the DNA TGCGCCAGCAGCTTCGTTCAGGGGCCCGGGGAGCTGTTTTTT.